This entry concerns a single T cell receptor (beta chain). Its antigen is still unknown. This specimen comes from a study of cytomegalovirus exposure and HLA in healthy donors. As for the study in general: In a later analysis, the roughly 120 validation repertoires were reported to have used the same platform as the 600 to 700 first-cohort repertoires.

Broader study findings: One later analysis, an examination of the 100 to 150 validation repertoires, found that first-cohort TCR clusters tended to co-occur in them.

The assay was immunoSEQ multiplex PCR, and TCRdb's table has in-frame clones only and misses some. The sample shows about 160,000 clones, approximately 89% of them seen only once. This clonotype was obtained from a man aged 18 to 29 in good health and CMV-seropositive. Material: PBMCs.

The CDR3 sequence is CASSQVQLAVLNTGELFF. Written as DNA, the CDR3 is TGCGCCAGCAGCCAAGTTCAGCTAGCGGTTCTAAACACCGGGGAGCTGTTTTTT. V gene TRBV4-1 combines with J gene TRBJ2-2; 7 bases match TRBD2. CDR1 is MGHRA and CDR2 is YSYEKL in the germline V gene. This CDR3 is built from 18 residues. V shed 1 base, J shed 2 bases, and the junction held 10 bases outside the gene matches.